The entry that follows covers one TCR beta chain sequence. What it binds is unknown. Primers: 60 Vbeta forward and 13 Jbeta reverse. Profiling relied on immunoSEQ multiplex PCR, and the TCRdb table lists in-frame clones only, not all of them. The profile covers about 110,000 clones, with approximately 85% appearing a single time and 1.6% taken by the ten largest. This sample stems from a study of cytomegalovirus exposure and HLA in healthy donors. General study findings and limits: Available immune exposure information covered CMV serostatus only. Earlier analysis yielded a pattern in which most TCR beta V segments were productive about 90% or about 30% of the time. The authors confirmed in vitro that three CMV-associated chains were specific for CMV antigens. Rates of TCR association differed by HLA locus in a later analysis, with DRB1 highest and HLA-C lowest.

The CDR3 covers 16 residues. Sequenced input: PBMCs. The chain recombines TRBV21-1 with TRBJ2-1; the table's D call of TRBD1 was not tested on the DNA. TRBV21-1 has pseudogene status. This clonotype originated in a man aged 45-60 years in good health and CMV-seronegative. CDR3 in amino acids: CASSNLGTGKPLKQFF. CDR3 DNA: TGTGCCAGCAGCAATTTGGGGACAGGGAAGCCCCTGAAGCAGTTCTTC.